The clone carrying this T cell receptor (beta chain) was recorded a few times. Its antigen remains unknown. V was clipped by 1 base and J by 2 bases; unmatched bases: 0. Germline loops: CDR1 LNHNV, CDR2 YYDKDF (reference sequence). The CDR3 has 16 amino acids. The data originate from a study of response to subunit inactivated influenza vaccine. TCRdb reanalysed the RT-PCR reads using MiXCR and keeps one entry per CDR3 protein. The sample includes 150,000 to 200,000 distinct CDR3 sequences, 9.5% to 12% of them seen just once. Findings of the study overall: Only a handful of new T cells, the authors suggested, are recruited with each seasonal influenza vaccination.

This sample comprised CD8+ T cells sorted from PBMCs, obtained roughly 24 months after vaccination. This clonotype was obtained from a man aged 45 to 75 who received an inactivated influenza vaccine. This chain joins TRBV15 and TRBJ2-2, with 11 bases matching TRBD2. CDR3 sequence reads: CATSRGLAGNTGELFF. The CDR3 nucleotides read TGTGCCACCAGCAGAGGACTAGCGGGAAACACCGGGGAGCTGTTTTTT.